Shown below are 22 T cell receptor beta chains from a single sample sequenced in a study of metastatic and nonmetastatic thyroid tumors. Thyroid surgery took place with no prior treatment in any patient. TCRdb reassembled clones from the PCR reads with MiXCR. The data show 30,000 or so clones, with approximately 25% seen just once and approximately 8.5% held by the top ten. Sequenced: blood. All receptors derive from a female donor with papillary thyroid cancer or a benign thyroid nodule (not recorded which). Some clones in this sample may be carry-over from other donors' samples.

This clone was seen repeatedly, ten times or more. This sequence joins TRBV6-1 and TRBJ1-1; 8 bases agree with TRBD1. The trim removed 5 bases at V and 0 bases at J, leaving 5 bases unmatched. The CDR3 totals 15 residues. The germline V gene encodes CDR1 MNHNS and CDR2 SASEGT. The CDR3 DNA is TGTGCCAGCAGTCCGACAGGGGCACTGAACACTGAAGCTTTCTTT. It translates to CASSPTGALNTEAFF.

J is TRBJ1-5 and V is TRBV20-1; D call uncertain. Germline assignment: CDR1 DFQATT and CDR2 SNEGSKA (reference sequence). The CDR3 is made up of 17 amino acids. V was clipped by 0 bases and J by 0 bases, with 15 bases between them. CDR3: CSARDARFNPSNQPQHF. CDR3 sequence (DNA): TGCAGTGCTAGAGATGCCAGATTCAACCCTAGCAATCAGCCCCAGCATTTT.

This clone has only a few counts. The chain joins TRBV6-2 or TRBV6-3 to TRBJ1-1; unclear D gene. Germline CDR1 reads MNHEY; CDR2 reads SVGEGT. Trimming cost V 5 bases and J 1 base, with 8 bases left between them. The CDR3 contains 13 residues. The CDR3 nucleotides read TGTGCCAGCAGTCCTCGTGAGAACACTGAAGCTTTCTTT. Residues: CASSPRENTEAFF.

The chain combines TRBV6-1 with TRBJ2-5; perhaps D is TRBD1 or TRBD2 (6 bases each). CDR1 is MNHNS, CDR2 SASEGT, per germline. This CDR3 has 17 residues. Trimming stripped 6 bases from V and 2 bases from J, with 22 bases between. CDR3 sequence reads: CASSHGPRGTLQETQYF. The DNA of the CDR3 is TGTGCCAGCAGCCACGGACCCCGCGGGACACTTCAAGAGACCCAGTACTTC.

At least ten counts were recorded for this clone. The chain couples TRBV9 to TRBJ1-2, with 12 bases fitting TRBD1. The CDR3 is 15 residues long. Trimming at V came to 4 bases and at J to 4 bases, leaving 5 bases not matched to a gene. Germline V gives CDR1 SGDLS, CDR2 YYNGEE. This CDR3 is CASSTRDRGPYGYTF. The CDR3 bases are TGTGCCAGCAGCACCCGGGACAGGGGGCCCTATGGCTACACCTTC.

In its sample, this clone was seen many times. This chain joins TRBV7-2 and TRBJ2-5; a possible D gene is TRBD2 (6 bases). V dropped 4 bases and J dropped 5 bases, with 17 bases sitting between them. The germline V gene encodes CDR1 SGHTA and CDR2 FQGNSA. This CDR3 contains 15 residues. The CDR3 region has the DNA TGTGCCAGCAGCTACGATAGAGGGGACTTTGAGACCCAGTACTTC. Its protein product is CASSYDRGDFETQYF. The variable domain in full, completed from reference TRBV7-2 and TRBJ2-5, reads GAGVSQSPSNKVTEKGKDVELRCDPISGHTALYWYRQSLGQGLEFLIYFQGNSAPDKSGLPSDRFSAERTGGSVSTLTIQRTQQEDSAVYLCASSYDRGDFETQYFGPGTRLLVL.

This clone was seen repeatedly, ten times or more. This chain joins TRBV10-1 and TRBJ2-3, with D unclear. CDR1 WNHNN and CDR2 SYGVQD come from the germline V gene (reference sequence). This CDR3 region has 12 residues. The V end was cut by 3 bases, the J end by 2 bases, with 3 bases between. CDR3 protein: CASSDHTDTQYF. CDR3 nucleotide sequence: TGCGCCAGCAGTGACCACACAGATACGCAGTATTTT.

This clone was recorded at least ten times. V gene TRBV4-3 combines with J gene TRBJ2-7; D gene ambiguous. V was clipped by 4 bases and J by 5 bases, with 12 bases between them. Germline-derived CDR1 and CDR2 are LGHNA and YSLEER. CDR3 length: 13 amino acids. The CDR3 protein is CASSPFSGNEQYF. The CDR3 nucleotides read TGCGCCAGCAGCCCCTTCTCTGGGAACGAGCAGTACTTC.

The V call is TRBV7-6, the J call TRBJ1-4; a weak D match, TRBD1 (6 bases). Germline loops: CDR1 SGHVS, CDR2 FNYEAQ. Trimming took off 1 base at V and 6 bases at J, with 12 bases between the two ends. This CDR3 comprises 15 residues. The CDR3 sequence: CASSLETGPDEKLFF. The CDR3 DNA is TGTGCCAGCAGCTTAGAGACAGGCCCCGATGAAAAACTGTTTTTT.

This clone was recorded many times. This rearrangement joins TRBV19 to TRBJ2-5; D is perhaps TRBD1 or TRBD2 (6 bases each). Trimming shortened V by 5 bases and J by 5 bases, and 12 bases separated the two germline ends. Germline loops: CDR1 LNHDA, CDR2 SQIVND (reference sequence). CDR3 length: 13 residues. Here the CDR3 DNA reads TGTGCCAGTAGTGAGACTAGGGGGGAGACCCAGTACTTC. Translating gives CASSETRGETQYF.

This clone was picked up many times. The chain combines TRBV20-1 with TRBJ1-2; D is unresolved. CDR3 length equals 13 residues. Germline V lookup: CDR1 DFQATT, CDR2 SNEGSKA (reference sequence). With 5 bases removed from V and 1 base from J, the gap between germline ends came to 11 bases. CDR3 loop: CSASQPVNYGYTF. The CDR3 bases are TGCAGTGCTTCCCAACCGGTTAACTATGGCTACACCTTC.

The genes are TRBV9 and TRBJ2-3; 11 bases are a match to TRBD1. The germline V gene encodes CDR1 SGDLS and CDR2 YYNGEE. The CDR3 totals 16 residues. The V gene end was trimmed by 7 bases and the J gene end by 13 bases; junction bases not matched to a gene: 20. CDR3 in DNA: TGTGCCAGCGCCAAGCAGGGGACAGGGGGTCCGGATAAGAAGTATTTT. It is translated as CASAKQGTGGPDKKYF.

The rearrangement links TRBV6-2 or TRBV6-3 to TRBJ1-2; D not resolved. The V end lost 7 bases, the J end lost 3 bases, and 15 bases lay between the germline ends. This CDR3 region has 14 residues. In germline, CDR1 is MNHEY, CDR2 SVGEGT. This CDR3 reads CASTRRVMDYGYTF. As DNA, the CDR3 is TGTGCCAGCACTCGGCGGGTAATGGACTATGGCTACACCTTC.

The genes are TRBV20-1 and TRBJ2-3, with 10 positions matching TRBD2. Trimming at V came to 2 bases and at J to 3 bases, leaving 2 bases not matched to a gene. This CDR3 is built from 14 residues. Germline CDR1 and CDR2: DFQATT and SNEGSKA (reference sequence). CDR3 amino acids: CSARSGRETDTQYF. DNA of the CDR3: TGCAGTGCTAGAAGCGGGAGGGAGACAGATACGCAGTATTTT.

This chain uses TRBV30 with TRBJ2-3, with TRBD1 matching 7 bases. Germline CDR1 is GTSNPN and CDR2 is SVGIG (reference sequence). J was trimmed by 2 bases and V by 1 base; bases with no gene match: 6. The length of the CDR3 is 15 residues. This chain's CDR3 is CAWSGTGVYTDTQYF. CDR3 coding DNA: TGTGCCTGGAGTGGAACAGGGGTTTACACAGATACGCAGTATTTT.

This sequence joins TRBV4-2 and TRBJ2-1; D perhaps matches TRBD1 (6 bases). CDR3 length: 21 amino acids. From germline, CDR1 is LGHNA and CDR2 YNFKEQ. V was cut by 2 bases and J by 4 bases, with 30 bases left in between. Written as DNA, the CDR3 is TGTGCCAGCAGCCAATCTACCGGGACATATATTGACCGCAACTATTACAATGAGCAGTTCTTC. Its protein product is CASSQSTGTYIDRNYYNEQFF.

This clone turned up a few times. Germline and junction disagree at one end, which may indicate a read error. This chain connects TRBV2 to TRBJ2-1; 11 bases match TRBD1. The CDR3 extends over 13 amino acids. Germline V CDR1 and CDR2: SNHLY, FYNNEI. The CDR3 reads CATIGQGANEKFF. CDR3 in DNA: TGTGCCACTATAGGACAGGGGGCGAATGAGAAGTTCTTC.

This clone came up many times. V is TRBV6-1 and J is TRBJ2-2; TRBD1 agrees at 9 bases. The CDR3 runs to 16 residues. Germline V gene lookup returns CDR1 MNHNS and CDR2 SASEGT. Trimming at V came to 4 bases and at J to 2 bases, leaving 5 bases not matched to a gene. CDR3 loop: CASSVVTGGNTGELFF. The CDR3 DNA sequence: TGTGCCAGCAGTGTTGTAACAGGGGGCAACACCGGGGAGCTGTTTTTT.

V and J are TRBV19 and TRBJ2-5; 11 bases map to TRBD1. CDR3 length: 19 amino acids. Germline lookup yields CDR1 LNHDA and CDR2 SQIVND (reference sequence). V dropped 7 bases and J dropped 0; count of bases not matched to a gene: 16. The CDR3 reads CASTPDRGLGGRDQETQYF. Written as DNA, the CDR3 is TGTGCCAGTACACCGGACAGGGGGCTCGGGGGCCGTGACCAAGAGACCCAGTACTTC.

This clone was observed a handful of times. One end of the junction does not line up with germline, which may come from a read error. In DNA, the CDR3 is TGTGCCAGCGTACCTTGGGCCCCATCAGGGGCAGATACTCAGTATTTT. This gives the protein CASVPWAPSGADTQYF. The V and J genes are TRBV28 and TRBJ2-3, with a possible D match to TRBD1 (6 bases). Per germline, CDR1 MDHEN and CDR2 SYDVKM. The CDR3 contains 16 residues.

This clone appeared many times. The chain is built from TRBV6-4 and TRBJ1-4; 7 positions match TRBD1. The V and J ends lost 6 bases and 2 bases, in that order; junction bases with no gene match: 3. CDR1 is MRHNA, CDR2 SNTAGT, per germline. There are 14 residues in the CDR3. CDR3 sequence reads: CASSPTGTNEKLFF. For the CDR3, the DNA is TGTGCCAGCAGCCCGACAGGGACTAATGAAAAACTGTTTTTT.

This clone has a count of ten or more. The gene calls are TRBV27 and TRBJ1-3; D call uncertain. The V and J ends lost 6 bases and 6 bases respectively, with 6 bases between them. The CDR3 has 11 amino acids. Germline V gene data show CDR1 as MNHEY and CDR2 as SMNVEV (reference sequence). The CDR3 bases are TGTGCCAGCAGGGGCTTAAACACCATATATTTT. Translation gives CASRGLNTIYF.